The clone carrying this T cell receptor (beta chain) was picked up one time. Its antigen is unknown. This sample is drawn from a study of shared clonotypes between healthy human individuals. Study in general: For every donor, three CD4 naive, three CD4 memory, two CD8 naive and one CD8 memory plates were used.

Terminally differentiated effector memory CD45RA+ cells were excluded by CCR7 positive selection of CD45RO-negative cells. Donors comprised healthy HIV-negative adults lacking recent acute infections or vaccinations. TCRdb's table, derived via immunoSEQ multiplex PCR, lists solely in-frame clones and lacks some. The sample has some 2.1 million clones, about 94% seen once. Overall study findings and caveats: The study found about 4.6% of naive CD4 clonotypes shared across four donors.

The CDR3 consists of 14 residues. The V and J ends lost 2 bases and 1 base respectively, with 9 bases between them. Germline CDR1 SGHDT, CDR2 YYEEEE. This TCR came from a man between 18 and 35 years old in good health. The chain employs TRBV5-6 and TRBJ2-5; no firm D call. Source material: naive CD8+ T cells sorted from blood. The CDR3 spells CASSFGTVQETQYF. The CDR3 DNA follows: TGTGCCAGCAGCTTCGGTACAGTCCAAGAGACCCAGTACTTC.